Sequencing of this T cell receptor (beta chain) was carried out in a study of T cell responses to AZD1222 COVID-19 vaccine. Overall study context: Pooling was applied to second doses at about 4 or about 12 weeks.

Method: immunoSEQ multiplex PCR; TCRdb's copy keeps in-frame clones and lacks some. The sample yields approximately 140,000 clones, 90% seen once. With respect to this clone: Its cognate antigen is unknown.

General study findings and limits: Only after the peak T cell response were repertoires sampled. Two AZD1222 doses significantly raised spike-specific TCR breadth and depth over controls. Donor demographics were predominantly white British with a female majority; clonal diversity may be underestimated.

The CDR3 length is 15 residues. Looked up from germline, CDR1 is SGHNT and CDR2 is YENEEA. The ends lost 1 base at V and 4 bases at J; junction bases unmatched: 5. This clonotype was sampled from an adult in good health. The chain carries TRBV11-3 and TRBJ2-5, with TRBD2 identical over 8 bases. The source material was peripheral blood, sampled on day 0 of AZD1222 vaccination. This chain's CDR3 is CASSLAGGPLETQYF. The CDR3 region has the DNA TGTGCCAGCAGCTTAGCGGGAGGGCCCTTAGAGACCCAGTACTTC.